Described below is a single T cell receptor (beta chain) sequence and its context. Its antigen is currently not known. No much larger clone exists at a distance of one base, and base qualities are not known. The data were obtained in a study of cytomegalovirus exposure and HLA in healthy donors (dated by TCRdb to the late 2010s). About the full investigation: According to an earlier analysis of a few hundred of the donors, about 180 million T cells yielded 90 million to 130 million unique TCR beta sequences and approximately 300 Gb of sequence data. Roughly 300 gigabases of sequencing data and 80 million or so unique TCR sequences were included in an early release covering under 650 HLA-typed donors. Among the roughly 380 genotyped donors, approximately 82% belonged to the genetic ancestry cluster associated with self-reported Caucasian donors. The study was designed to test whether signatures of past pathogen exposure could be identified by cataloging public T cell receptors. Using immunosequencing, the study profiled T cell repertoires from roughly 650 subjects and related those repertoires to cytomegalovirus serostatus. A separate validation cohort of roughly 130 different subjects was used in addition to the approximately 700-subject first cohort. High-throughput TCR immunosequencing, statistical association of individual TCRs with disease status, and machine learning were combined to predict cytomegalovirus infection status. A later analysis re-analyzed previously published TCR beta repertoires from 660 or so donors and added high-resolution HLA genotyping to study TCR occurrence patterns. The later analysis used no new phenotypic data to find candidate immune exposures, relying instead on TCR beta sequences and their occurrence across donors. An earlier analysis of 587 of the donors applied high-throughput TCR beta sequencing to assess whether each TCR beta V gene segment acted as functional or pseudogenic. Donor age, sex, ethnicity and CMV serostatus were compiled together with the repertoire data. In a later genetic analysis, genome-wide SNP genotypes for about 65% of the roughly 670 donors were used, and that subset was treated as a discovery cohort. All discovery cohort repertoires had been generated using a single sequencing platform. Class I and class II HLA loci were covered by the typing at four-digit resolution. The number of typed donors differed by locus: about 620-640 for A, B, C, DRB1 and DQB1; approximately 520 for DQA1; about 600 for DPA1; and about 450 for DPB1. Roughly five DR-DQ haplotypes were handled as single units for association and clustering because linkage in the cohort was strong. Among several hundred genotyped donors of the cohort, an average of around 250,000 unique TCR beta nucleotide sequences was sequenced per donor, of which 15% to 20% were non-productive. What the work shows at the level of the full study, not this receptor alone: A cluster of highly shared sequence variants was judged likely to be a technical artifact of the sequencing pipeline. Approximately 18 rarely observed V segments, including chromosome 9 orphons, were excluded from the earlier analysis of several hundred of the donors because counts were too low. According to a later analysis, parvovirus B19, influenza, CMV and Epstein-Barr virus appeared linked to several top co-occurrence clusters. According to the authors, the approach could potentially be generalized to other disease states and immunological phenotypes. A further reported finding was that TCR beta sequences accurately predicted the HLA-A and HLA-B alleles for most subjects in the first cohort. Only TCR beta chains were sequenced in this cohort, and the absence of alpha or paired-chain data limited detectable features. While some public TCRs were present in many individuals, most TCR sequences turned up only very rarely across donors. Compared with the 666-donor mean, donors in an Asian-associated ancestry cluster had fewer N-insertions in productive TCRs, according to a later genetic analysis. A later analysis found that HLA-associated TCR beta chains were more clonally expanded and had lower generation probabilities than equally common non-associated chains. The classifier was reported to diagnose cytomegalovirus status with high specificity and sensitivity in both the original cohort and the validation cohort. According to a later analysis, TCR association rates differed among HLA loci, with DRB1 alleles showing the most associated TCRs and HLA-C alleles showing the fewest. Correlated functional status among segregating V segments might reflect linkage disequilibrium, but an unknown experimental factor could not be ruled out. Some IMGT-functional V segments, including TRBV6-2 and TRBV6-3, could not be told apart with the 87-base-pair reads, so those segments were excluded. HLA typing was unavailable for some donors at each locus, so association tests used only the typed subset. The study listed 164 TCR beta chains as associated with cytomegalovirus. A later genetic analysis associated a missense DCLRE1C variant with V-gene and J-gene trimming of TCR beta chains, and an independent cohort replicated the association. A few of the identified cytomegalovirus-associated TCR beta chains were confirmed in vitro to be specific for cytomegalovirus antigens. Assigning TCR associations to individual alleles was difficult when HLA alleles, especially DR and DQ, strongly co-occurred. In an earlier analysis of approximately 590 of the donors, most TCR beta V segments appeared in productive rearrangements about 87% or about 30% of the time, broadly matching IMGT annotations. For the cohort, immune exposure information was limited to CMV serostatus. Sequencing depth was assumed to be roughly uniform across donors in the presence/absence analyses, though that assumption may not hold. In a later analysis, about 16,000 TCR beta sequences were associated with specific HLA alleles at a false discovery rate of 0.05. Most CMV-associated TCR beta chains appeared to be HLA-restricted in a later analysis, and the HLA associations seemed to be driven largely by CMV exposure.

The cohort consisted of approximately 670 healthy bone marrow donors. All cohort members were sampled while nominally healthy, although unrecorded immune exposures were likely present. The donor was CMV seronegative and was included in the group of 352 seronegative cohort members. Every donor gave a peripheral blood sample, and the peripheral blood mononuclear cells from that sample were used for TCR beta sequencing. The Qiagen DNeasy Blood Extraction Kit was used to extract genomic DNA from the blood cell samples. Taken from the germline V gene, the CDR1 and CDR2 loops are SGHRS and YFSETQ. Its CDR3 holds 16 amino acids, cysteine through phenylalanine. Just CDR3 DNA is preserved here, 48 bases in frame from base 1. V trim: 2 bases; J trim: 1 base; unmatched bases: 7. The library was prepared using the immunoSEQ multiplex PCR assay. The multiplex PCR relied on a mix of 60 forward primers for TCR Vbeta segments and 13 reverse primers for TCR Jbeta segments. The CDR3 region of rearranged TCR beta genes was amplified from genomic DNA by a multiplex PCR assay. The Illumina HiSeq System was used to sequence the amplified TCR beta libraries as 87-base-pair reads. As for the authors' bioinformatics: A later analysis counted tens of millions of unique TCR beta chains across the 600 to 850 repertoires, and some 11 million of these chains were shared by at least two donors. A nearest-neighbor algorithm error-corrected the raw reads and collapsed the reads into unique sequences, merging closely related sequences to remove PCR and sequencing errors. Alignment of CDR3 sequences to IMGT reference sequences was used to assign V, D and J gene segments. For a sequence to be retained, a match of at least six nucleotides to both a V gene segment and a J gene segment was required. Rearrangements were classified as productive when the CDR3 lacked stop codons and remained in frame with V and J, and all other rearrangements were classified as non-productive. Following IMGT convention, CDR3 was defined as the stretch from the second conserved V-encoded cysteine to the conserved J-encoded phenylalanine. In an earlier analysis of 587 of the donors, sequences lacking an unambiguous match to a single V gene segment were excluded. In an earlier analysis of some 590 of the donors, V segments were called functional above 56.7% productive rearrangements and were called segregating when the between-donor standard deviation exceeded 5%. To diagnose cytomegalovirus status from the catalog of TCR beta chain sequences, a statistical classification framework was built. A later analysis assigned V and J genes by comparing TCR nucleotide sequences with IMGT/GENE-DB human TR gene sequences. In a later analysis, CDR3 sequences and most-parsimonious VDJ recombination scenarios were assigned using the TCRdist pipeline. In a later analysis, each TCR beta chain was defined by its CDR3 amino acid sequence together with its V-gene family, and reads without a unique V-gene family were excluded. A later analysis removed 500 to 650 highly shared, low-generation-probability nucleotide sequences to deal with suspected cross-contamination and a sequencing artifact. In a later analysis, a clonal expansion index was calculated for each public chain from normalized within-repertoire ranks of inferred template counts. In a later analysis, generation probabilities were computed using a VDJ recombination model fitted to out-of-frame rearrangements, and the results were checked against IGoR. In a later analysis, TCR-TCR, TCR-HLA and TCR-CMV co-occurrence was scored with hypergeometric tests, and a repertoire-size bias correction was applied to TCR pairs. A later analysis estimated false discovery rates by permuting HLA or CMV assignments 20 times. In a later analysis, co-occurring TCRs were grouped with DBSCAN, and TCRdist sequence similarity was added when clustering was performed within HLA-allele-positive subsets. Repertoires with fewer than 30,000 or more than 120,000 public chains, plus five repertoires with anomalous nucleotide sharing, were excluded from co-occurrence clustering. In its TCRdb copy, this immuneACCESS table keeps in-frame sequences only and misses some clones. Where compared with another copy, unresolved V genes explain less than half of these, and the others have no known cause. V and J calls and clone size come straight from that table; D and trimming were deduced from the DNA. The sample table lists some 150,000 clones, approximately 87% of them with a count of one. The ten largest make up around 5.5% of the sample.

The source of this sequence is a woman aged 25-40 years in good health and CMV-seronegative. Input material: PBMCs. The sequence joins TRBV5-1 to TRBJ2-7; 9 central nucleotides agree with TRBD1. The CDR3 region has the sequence CASSLSTGQGSYEQYF. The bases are TGCGCCAGCAGCTTAAGCACGGGACAGGGTTCCTACGAGCAGTACTTC.